This T cell receptor beta chain was sequenced in a study of OX40 agonist ivuxolimab in advanced cancers. In the study overall: Subjects had a mean age of around 60 years, with a range of roughly 20 to 80; around 84% were male.

Study conclusions and caveats: Determination of antigen specificity was not performed for the expanded peripheral T cells.

TCRdb's copy holds only in-frame clones and misses some; the assay was immunoSEQ multiplex PCR. The table includes tens of thousands of clones, 85% to 90% detected once. In regard to this clone: Its specificity is not known.

Germline V gene lookup returns CDR1 PRHDT and CDR2 FYEKMQ (reference sequence). This CDR3 region has 14 residues. The V end lost 5 bases, the J end lost 8 bases, and 18 bases lay between the germline ends. The V and J genes are TRBV13 and TRBJ1-1; unclear D gene. This TCR came from an adult with an advanced solid tumor such as melanoma, head and neck, liver or kidney cancer. The sequencing used CD4+ or CD8+ T cells sorted from blood, collected in a trial of the OX40 agonist ivuxolimab. The CDR3 reads CASSPGVGIVEAFF. CDR3 nucleotide sequence: TGTGCCAGCAGCCCAGGTGTTGGCATAGTAGAAGCTTTCTTT.